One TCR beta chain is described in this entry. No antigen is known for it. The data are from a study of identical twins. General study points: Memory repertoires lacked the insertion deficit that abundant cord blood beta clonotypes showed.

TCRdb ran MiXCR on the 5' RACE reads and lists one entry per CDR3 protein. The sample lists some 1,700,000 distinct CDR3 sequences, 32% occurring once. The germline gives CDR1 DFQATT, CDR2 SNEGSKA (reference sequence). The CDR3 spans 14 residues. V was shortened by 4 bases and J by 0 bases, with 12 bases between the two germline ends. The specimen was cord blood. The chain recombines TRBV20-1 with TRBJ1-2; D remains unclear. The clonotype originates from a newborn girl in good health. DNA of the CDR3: TGCAGTGCTATGCGGACGGATCCTAACTATGGCTACACCTTC. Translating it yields CSAMRTDPNYGYTF.